Below, 21 T cell receptor beta chains from the same sample are listed, as sequenced in a study of vaccination effects on CD4 cells after COVID-19. Antigens of these TCRs are unknown. This table comes from immunoSEQ multiplex PCR, and its TCRdb copy is limited to in-frame clones, with some not included. The table has roughly 24,000 clones, more than 70% seen once. The ViraFEST assay expanded antigen-specific CD4+ T cells with viral peptide pools before sequencing. CD4+ T cells were isolated after less than 13 days of culture. This individual tested PCR-positive for SARS-CoV-2 infection between March and December 2020. The sequencing here drew on CD4+ T cells from PBMCs cultured with SARS-CoV-2 spike peptides, taken before COVID-19 vaccination. These receptors came from a human donor who had a prior SARS-CoV-2 infection.

CDR3 sequence (DNA): TGTGCCAGCTCACGCTCGAGGGGGCCCCAAGAGACCCAGTACTTC. This sequence encodes CASSRSRGPQETQYF. The chain links TRBV18 to TRBJ2-5; 7 bases fit TRBD1. The germline CDR1 and CDR2 sequences are KGHSH and LQKENI. The CDR3 extends over 15 amino acids. V trimming: 4 bases; J trimming: 1 base; junction bases outside the gene matches: 6.

V usage is TRBV7-2 and J usage is TRBJ2-7; D tentatively fits TRBD1 or TRBD2 (6 bases each). The length of the CDR3 is 15 residues. Germline V gene lookup returns CDR1 SGHTA and CDR2 FQGNSA. Between the trimmed V and J ends, which lost 5 bases and 1 base, there was a span of 15 bases. DNA for the CDR3: TGTGCCAGCAGCAGTGGGGGGACACTTTCCTACGAGCAGTACTTC. Translating gives CASSSGGTLSYEQYF.

This chain connects TRBV6-5 to TRBJ2-1; 10 bases are shared with TRBD1. V lost 10 bases and J lost 6; bases outside the gene matches: 6. From germline, CDR1 is MNHEY and CDR2 SVGAGI. The CDR3 is 13 residues long. The CDR3 region has the DNA TGTGCCACCACCGGGACAGGGGTCAATGAGCAGTTCTTC. Its translation is CATTGTGVNEQFF.

This chain links TRBV4-3 with TRBJ2-6; a weak D match, TRBD1 (7 bases). Germline V gene lookup returns CDR1 LGHNA and CDR2 YSLEER. Trimming removed 1 base at V and 0 bases at J, with 13 bases between. This CDR3 is built from 18 residues. CDR3 in DNA: TGCGCCAGCAGCCAAGTTTCAGGGGGGAGCTCTGGGGCCAACGTCCTGACTTTC. Its protein product is CASSQVSGGSSGANVLTF.

The rearrangement links TRBV7-3 to TRBJ1-2, with D perhaps TRBD1 (5 bases). There are 14 residues in the CDR3. In germline, CDR1 is SGHTA, CDR2 FQGTGA. V was cut by 2 bases and J by 4 bases, with 11 bases left in between. The CDR3: CASSLRWDGYGYTF. The CDR3 DNA sequence: TGTGCCAGCAGCTTACGATGGGACGGCTATGGCTACACCTTC.

The rearrangement uses TRBV19 and TRBJ2-1; D remains unclear. Germline assignment: CDR1 LNHDA and CDR2 SQIVND (reference sequence). This CDR3 is 13 amino acids long. Trimming left V 4 bases short and J 12 bases short, with 16 bases between. In nucleotides, the CDR3 is TGTGCCAGTAGTACCCACGCCCCTGGGTGGCAGTTCTTC. Its protein product is CASSTHAPGWQFF.

A single count supports this clone. The rearrangement uses TRBV5-4 and TRBJ2-2, with D possibly TRBD2 on 6 matching bases. The V gene lost 10 bases and the J gene lost 2 bases, with 12 bases spanning the gap. Germline lookup yields CDR1 SGHNT and CDR2 YYREEE (reference sequence). The CDR3 covers 13 residues. The CDR3 bases are TGTGCCGGAGGGACTTTCAACACCGGGGAGCTGTTTTTT. Amino acid sequence: CAGGTFNTGELFF.

The J gene is TRBJ2-7, the V gene TRBV6-6; D unclear. Germline CDR1 MNHNY, CDR2 SVGAGI (reference sequence). There are 14 residues in the CDR3. Between the trimmed V and J ends, which lost 6 bases and 0 bases, there was a span of 12 bases. As DNA, the CDR3 is TGTGCCAGCAGCCCTCTCCAGAGCTCCTACGAGCAGTACTTC. Protein product: CASSPLQSSYEQYF.

This clone was seen a single time. This chain links TRBV7-8 with TRBJ2-7, with TRBD2 identical over 15 bases. V dropped 2 bases and J dropped 5; count of bases not matched to a gene: 13. Germline lookup yields CDR1 SGHVS and CDR2 FQNEAQ. The CDR3 covers 19 residues. The CDR3 DNA reads TGTGCCAGCAGCTTACTATTCCAGGGACTAGCGGGAGGTAGTGACGAGCAGTACTTC. It encodes CASSLLFQGLAGGSDEQYF.

The chain recombines TRBV6-2 or TRBV6-3 with TRBJ1-1; 7 nucleotides align to TRBD1. The CDR3 has 13 residues. Germline V gene data show CDR1 as MNHEY and CDR2 as SVGEGT. V dropped 5 bases and J dropped 1; count of bases not matched to a gene: 1. The CDR3 sequence: CASSGQANTEAFF. CDR3 DNA: TGTGCCAGCAGTGGACAGGCGAACACTGAAGCTTTCTTT.

This chain links TRBV11-2 with TRBJ1-2; D unresolved. The CDR3 covers 13 residues. Trimming took off 5 bases at V and 4 bases at J, with 11 bases between the two ends. Looked up from germline, CDR1 is SGHAT and CDR2 is FQNNGV. The DNA for the CDR3 is TGTGCCAGCAGCCCGACGGTTTCCTATGGCTACACCTTC. This gives the protein CASSPTVSYGYTF.

This sequence joins TRBV7-3 and TRBJ2-1; TRBD2 matches 10 bases. Germline CDR1 and CDR2: SGHTA and FQGTGA. This CDR3 comprises 15 residues. The V and J ends lost 5 bases and 10 bases, in that order; junction bases with no gene match: 11. CDR3 sequence: CASSPSLAGDREQFF. The CDR3 nucleotides read TGTGCCAGCAGCCCCAGTCTAGCGGGAGATCGGGAGCAGTTCTTC.

The chain links TRBV6-5 to TRBJ2-5; D might be TRBD1 (7 bases). CDR3 length equals 15 residues. Per the germline V gene, CDR1 is MNHEY and CDR2 is SVGAGI. Trimming removed 2 bases at V and 9 bases at J, with 19 bases between. The CDR3 DNA follows: TGTGCCAGCAGTTACCAAGGGACAGTGGGGGAGGCCCAGTACTTC. Translating gives CASSYQGTVGEAQYF.

Sample share makes this clone medium-sized. Distinct nucleotide sequences in the sample also encode this CDR3. V usage is TRBV4-2 and J usage is TRBJ2-5; TRBD1 agrees at 7 bases. J gave up 3 bases and V 3 bases, and 4 bases lay outside the gene matches. This CDR3 comprises 14 residues. The germline CDR1 and CDR2 sequences are LGHNA and YNFKEQ. CDR3 loop: CASSQGTAKETQYF. The CDR3 region has the DNA TGTGCCAGCAGCCAGGGGACAGCGAAAGAGACCCAGTACTTC.

This clone was detected a few times. This chain connects TRBV2 to TRBJ1-2; possible D gene TRBD1, 5 bases. Trimming shortened V by 3 bases and J by 9 bases, and 14 bases separated the two germline ends. This CDR3 comprises 13 residues. Germline V lookup: CDR1 SNHLY, CDR2 FYNNEI. CDR3 coding DNA: TGTGCCAGCAGTGAGGGACGCCTTTTAAGCTACACCTTC. Translated, it gives CASSEGRLLSYTF.

The rearrangement joins TRBV6-6 to TRBJ1-2; D is undetermined. The CDR3 consists of 15 residues. Germline CDR1 and CDR2: MNHNY and SVGAGI (reference sequence). Trimming pared 2 bases from V and 8 bases from J, leaving 18 bases between. Here the CDR3 DNA reads TGTGCCAGCAGTTACGCGGTGTCTGGGGTCGTCGGCTACACCTTC. Protein sequence: CASSYAVSGVVGYTF.

Only a few counts were recorded for this clone. This chain joins TRBV6-6 and TRBJ2-1; 10 bases match TRBD2. With V trimmed by 5 bases and J by 8 bases, 9 bases remained unmatched. The CDR3 is 15 amino acids. CDR1 is MNHNY, CDR2 SVGAGI, per germline (reference sequence). The CDR3 DNA reads TGTGCCAGCAGTGCGCCAGCGGGGGGGCCCTATGAGCAGTTCTTC. This translates into CASSAPAGGPYEQFF.

The V gene is TRBV2, the J gene TRBJ2-5; 9 positions match TRBD2. V trimming: 1 base; J trimming: 9 bases; junction bases outside the gene matches: 9. The germline V gene has CDR1 SNHLY and CDR2 FYNNEI. CDR3 length equals 15 residues. CDR3 DNA sequence: TGTGCCAGCAGTGAAGTCGCTAGCGGGGAACGGGCCCAGTACTTC. It encodes CASSEVASGERAQYF.

This rearrangement joins TRBV5-1 to TRBJ2-1; 15 bases match TRBD2. The V and J ends lost 3 bases and 8 bases, in that order; junction bases with no gene match: 6. The CDR3 has 16 amino acids. CDR1 is SGHRS, CDR2 YFSETQ, per germline. CDR3 loop: CASSSGLAGGGDEQFF. The CDR3 bases are TGCGCCAGCAGCTCGGGACTAGCGGGAGGTGGGGATGAGCAGTTCTTC.

The J gene is TRBJ2-2, the V gene TRBV12-3 or TRBV12-4; D is unresolved. With 4 bases removed from V and 4 bases from J, the gap between germline ends came to 7 bases. This CDR3 is 13 amino acids long. This chain's CDR3 is CASSSLGTGELFF. The CDR3 nucleotides read TGTGCCAGCAGTTCTTTGGGCACCGGGGAGCTGTTTTTT.

This clone has only a few counts. The V gene is TRBV18, the J gene TRBJ1-3, with a tentative D call TRBD1 (5 bases). Germline CDR1 reads KGHSH; CDR2 reads LQKENI. Trimming stripped 2 bases from V and 5 bases from J, with 7 bases between. The CDR3 is 13 amino acids. CDR3 DNA sequence: TGTGCCAGCTCACCAATGGACAGAAACACCATATATTTT. This encodes CASSPMDRNTIYF. Variable domain in full (rest from reference TRBV18 and TRBJ1-3): NAGVMQNPRHLVRRRGQEARLRCSPMKGHSHVYWYRQLPEEGLKFMVYLQKENIIDESGMPKERFSAEFPKEGPSILRIQQVVRGDSAAYFCASSPMDRNTIYFGEGSWLTVV.